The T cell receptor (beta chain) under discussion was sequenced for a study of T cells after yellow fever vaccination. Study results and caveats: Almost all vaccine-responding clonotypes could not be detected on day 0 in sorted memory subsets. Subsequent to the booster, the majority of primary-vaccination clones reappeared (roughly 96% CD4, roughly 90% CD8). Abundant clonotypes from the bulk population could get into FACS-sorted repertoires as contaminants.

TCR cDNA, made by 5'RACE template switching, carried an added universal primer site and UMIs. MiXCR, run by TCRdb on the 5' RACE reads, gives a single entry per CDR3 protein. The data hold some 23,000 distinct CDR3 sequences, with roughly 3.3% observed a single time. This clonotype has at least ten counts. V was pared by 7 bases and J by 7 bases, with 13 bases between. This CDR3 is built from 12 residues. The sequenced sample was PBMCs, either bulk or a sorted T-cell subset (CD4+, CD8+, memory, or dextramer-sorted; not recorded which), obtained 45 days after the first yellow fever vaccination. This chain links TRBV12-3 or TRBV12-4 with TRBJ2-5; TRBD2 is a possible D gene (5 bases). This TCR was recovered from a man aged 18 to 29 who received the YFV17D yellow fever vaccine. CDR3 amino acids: CASNLPEGTQYF. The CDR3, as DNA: TGTGCCAGCAACTTGCCCGAGGGGACCCAGTACTTC.